The T cell receptor (beta chain) under discussion was sequenced for a study of low-dose radiotherapy and immunotherapy resistance in tumors. Study background: Every 2 weeks, cohort 1 got 0.5 Gy, reaching 6.5 Gy to the planning target volume. Ipilimumab 1 mg/kg every six weeks, together with nivolumab 240 mg every two weeks, was given intravenously to patients. For four cycles from cycle 1 day 1, patients took 300 mg oral aspirin daily.

Primers targeting TRAV and TRBV primed first-strand cDNA, covering alpha and beta chains. For amplifying TCRs, the PCR ran for approximately 18 cycles with Phusion, which was used together with a constant-region primer and the adapter on the V primers. TCRdb recomputed calls from the reads with MiXCR, one row per CDR3 protein. The sample gives about 100,000 distinct CDR3 sequences, less than 25% of which show up once; over 4% is in the top ten. Time point specified: after trial treatment. Specified treatment: LDRT plus nivolumab, ipilimumab, low-dose cyclophosphamide and aspirin (RACIN trial). Eligible patients had advanced solid tumors lacking tumor-infiltrating lymphocytes. Germline V lookup: CDR1 MNHNY, CDR2 SVGAGI (reference sequence). V shed 0 bases, J shed 4 bases, and the junction held 4 bases outside the gene matches. The CDR3 runs to 15 residues.

This TCR was sampled from a male donor with prostate cancer. The chain joins TRBV6-6 to TRBJ2-3; 7 bases are shared with TRBD1. This material consisted of PBMCs, taken after low-dose radiotherapy plus immunotherapy. The CDR3 sequence is CASSYSPDRADTQYF. As DNA, the CDR3 is TGTGCCAGCAGTTACTCGCCCGACAGGGCAGATACGCAGTATTTT.